These 31 T cell receptor beta chains share one sample of origin, sequenced in a study of cytotoxic CD8 clonotypes in ibrutinib-treated CLL. Repertoires were generated with immunoSEQ multiplex PCR, while TCRdb's copy carries only in-frame clones and drops some. The data hold roughly 16,000 clones, with about 60% observed a single time. The sample was PBMCs, taken before ibrutinib treatment. These receptors were collected from a human donor with chronic lymphocytic leukemia.

The CDR3 is CASSIWRVDEAFF. The CDR3 bases are TGTGCCAGTAGTATTTGGAGGGTGGATGAAGCTTTCTTT. J is TRBJ1-1 and V is TRBV19; D is uncertain. V lost 3 bases and J lost 7, with 12 bases in between. This CDR3 contains 13 residues. Germline values: CDR1 LNHDA, CDR2 SQIVND (reference sequence).

The V call is TRBV28, the J call TRBJ1-5; D unresolved. The CDR3 is 16 residues long. CDR1 is MDHEN and CDR2 is SYDVKM in the germline V gene. The ends were cut back, 5 bases at V and 3 bases at J, with 17 bases in the middle. The CDR3 reads CASSLRLGQNNQPQHF. CDR3 in DNA: TGTGCCAGCAGTCTTCGCCTCGGCCAAAACAATCAGCCCCAGCATTTT.

The chain employs TRBV5-5 and TRBJ1-6; D not certain. Trimming pared 0 bases from V and 8 bases from J, leaving 3 bases between. CDR3 size: 12 residues. Germline V gives CDR1 SGHKS, CDR2 YYEKEE (reference sequence). CDR3: CASSLVDSPLHF. The CDR3 DNA reads as TGTGCCAGCAGCTTGGTGGATTCACCCCTCCACTTT.

This clone was counted between two and nine times. This sequence joins TRBV2 and TRBJ2-1; TRBD2 matches at 8 bases. Germline V gene lookup returns CDR1 SNHLY and CDR2 FYNNEI. Unmatched junction bases numbered 7, after V lost 8 bases and J lost 7 bases. This CDR3 is built from 13 residues. The CDR3 here is CASGSGGRNEQFF. DNA of the CDR3: TGTGCCAGCGGGAGCGGGGGACGGAATGAGCAGTTCTTC.

V is TRBV7-6 and J is TRBJ2-1; TRBD2 agrees at 8 bases. J was trimmed by 0 bases and V by 6 bases; bases with no gene match: 4. The CDR3 is 15 amino acids. Germline lookup yields CDR1 SGHVS and CDR2 FNYEAQ. As DNA, the CDR3 is TGTGCCAGCAGATCCAGCGGGGGCTCCTACAATGAGCAGTTCTTC. Its protein product is CASRSSGGSYNEQFF.

This clone has only one observation. CDR3 nucleotides: TGTGCCAGCAGCTTTCGGGGGGGCCCCTACAATGAGCAGTTCTTC. This translates into CASSFRGGPYNEQFF. This chain links TRBV13 with TRBJ2-1, with 8 positions matching TRBD2. The germline V gene encodes CDR1 PRHDT and CDR2 FYEKMQ (reference sequence). V trimming: 3 bases; J trimming: 2 bases; junction bases outside the gene matches: 3. The CDR3 is made up of 15 amino acids.

The CDR3 here is CASSLFSYNEQFF. CDR3 sequence (DNA): TGCGCCAGCAGCTTGTTCAGTTACAATGAGCAGTTCTTC. The chain recombines TRBV5-1 with TRBJ2-1; D call uncertain. Trimming stripped 1 base from V and 4 bases from J, with 6 bases between. CDR1 SGHRS and CDR2 YFSETQ come from the germline V gene. The CDR3 sequence is 13 residues long.

The V gene is TRBV7-6, the J gene TRBJ1-5; unclear D gene. CDR3 length: 15 residues. Germline V gene sequence: CDR1 SGHVS, CDR2 FNYEAQ. Trimming took off 1 base at V and 0 bases at J, with 7 bases between the two ends. This CDR3 reads CASSLGGYSNQPQHF. CDR3 nucleotides: TGTGCCAGCAGCTTAGGAGGGTATAGCAATCAGCCCCAGCATTTT.

The rearrangement links TRBV6-1 to TRBJ1-2; the D is unclear. Per the germline V gene, CDR1 is MNHNS and CDR2 is SASEGT. CDR3 size: 15 residues. V was trimmed by 0 bases and J by 5 bases, leaving 13 bases between them. Here the CDR3 reads CASSEALGVGYGYTF. CDR3 DNA sequence: TGTGCCAGCAGTGAAGCGCTCGGGGTGGGGTATGGCTACACCTTC.

By share of the sample, this clone is medium-sized. One end of the junction varies from germline; a read error may be responsible. This rearrangement joins TRBV15 to TRBJ2-7; 9 nucleotides agree with TRBD1. The germline V gene encodes CDR1 LNHNV and CDR2 YYDKDF (reference sequence). The CDR3 has 12 residues. CDR3 in DNA: TGTGCCACCAGCAGAGATTATCGGGACAGGGACTTC. The encoded protein is CATSRDYRDRDF.

The chain carries TRBV28 and TRBJ2-7, with D possibly matching TRBD2 (6 bases). The CDR3 is 13 amino acids. Germline V lookup: CDR1 MDHEN, CDR2 SYDVKM. V gave up 2 bases and J gave up 2 bases, with 7 bases separating them. The CDR3, as DNA: TGTGCCAGCAGTTTAGGGGGGACCTACGAGCAGTACGTC. As protein: CASSLGGTYEQYV.

The chain couples TRBV2 to TRBJ1-2, with D perhaps TRBD1 (5 bases). Germline lookup yields CDR1 SNHLY and CDR2 FYNNEI. V was clipped by 0 bases and J by 4 bases, with 15 bases between them. This CDR3 contains 16 residues. The CDR3 sequence is CASSEARVWSVYGYTF. Written as DNA, the CDR3 is TGTGCCAGCAGTGAAGCCAGGGTCTGGAGCGTCTATGGCTACACCTTC.

The chain recombines TRBV28 with TRBJ1-2; 8 nucleotides agree with TRBD1. Germline V CDR1 and CDR2: MDHEN, SYDVKM. Unmatched junction bases numbered 11, after V lost 5 bases and J lost 6 bases. The CDR3 spans 15 residues. DNA for the CDR3: TGTGCCAGCAGTCCACTTCGGACAGGGAGGGATGGCTACACCTTC. Protein product: CASSPLRTGRDGYTF.

The chain joins TRBV19 to TRBJ2-1; maybe TRBD1 (5 bases). The V end lost 6 bases, the J end lost 7 bases, and 16 bases lay between the germline ends. The germline gives CDR1 LNHDA, CDR2 SQIVND (reference sequence). The CDR3 totals 14 residues. As DNA, the CDR3 is TGTGCCAGTAGCAAACAGGACGTCCCAAATGAGCAGTTCTTC. Translated: CASSKQDVPNEQFF.

This chain links TRBV15 with TRBJ2-5; D possibly corresponds to TRBD2 (5 bases). Germline V gives CDR1 LNHNV, CDR2 YYDKDF (reference sequence). The CDR3 is made up of 14 amino acids. Trimming removed 4 bases from V and 5 bases from J, with 14 bases in between. The CDR3 region is CATSKERVWETQYF. The CDR3 region has the DNA TGTGCCACCAGCAAAGAGAGGGTGTGGGAGACCCAGTACTTC.

The rearrangement joins TRBV28 to TRBJ1-5; D gene unclear. Trimming stripped 9 bases from V and 0 bases from J, with 9 bases between. Germline loops: CDR1 MDHEN, CDR2 SYDVKM. The CDR3 covers 13 residues. The CDR3 reads CASGKYSNQPQHF. The CDR3 DNA reads TGTGCCAGTGGAAAATATAGCAATCAGCCCCAGCATTTT.

This chain links TRBV11-2 with TRBJ1-1, with D unresolved. Germline-derived CDR1 and CDR2 are SGHAT and FQNNGV. This CDR3 contains 15 residues. The V end lost 1 base, the J end lost 1 base, and 10 bases lay between the germline ends. The CDR3 nucleotides read TGTGCCAGCAGCTTAGGGCTCGCGGGGAACACTGAAGCTTTCTTT. Translated: CASSLGLAGNTEAFF. The full variable domain, rest sourced from reference TRBV11-2 and TRBJ1-1, is EAGVAQSPRYKIIEKRQSVAFWCNPISGHATLYWYQQILGQGPKLLIQFQNNGVVDDSQLPKDRFSAERLKGVDSTLKIQPAKLEDSAVYLCASSLGLAGNTEAFFGQGTRLTVV.

This clone was observed a handful of times. The CDR3 loop is CASSADGNSPLHF. CDR3 coding DNA: TGTGCCAGCAGCGCCGACGGGAATTCACCCCTCCACTTT. The chain recombines TRBV9 with TRBJ1-6; no clear D gene. This CDR3 region has 13 residues. The ends were cut back, 3 bases at V and 7 bases at J, with 8 bases in the middle. Looked up from germline, CDR1 is SGDLS and CDR2 is YYNGEE.

DNA for the CDR3: TGTGCCAGCAGGGGGGACAGGGCTCGGGAGCAGTACTTC. This codes for CASRGDRAREQYF. J is TRBJ2-7 and V is TRBV27; 9 bases line up with TRBD1. Germline lookup yields CDR1 MNHEY and CDR2 SMNVEV (reference sequence). V was pared by 6 bases and J by 7 bases, with 7 bases of the junction left unmatched. The CDR3 is 13 amino acids.

The chain couples TRBV10-2 to TRBJ2-1; D gene ambiguous. The CDR3 loop spans 13 amino acids. CDR1 and CDR2 from the germline V gene are WSHSY and SAAADI. Trimming stripped 3 bases from V and 10 bases from J, with 13 bases between. CDR3: CASSDRREGEQFF. The CDR3, as DNA: TGCGCCAGCAGTGACCGGCGAGAAGGGGAGCAGTTCTTC.

Of note for this clone: The same CDR3 arises from other DNA sequences in this sample as well. The V gene is TRBV19, the J gene TRBJ1-1; D is uncertain. This CDR3 has 14 residues. CDR1 is LNHDA, CDR2 SQIVND, per germline (reference sequence). Trimming cost V 6 bases and J 2 bases, with 13 bases left between them. CDR3 protein: CASSMMDGNTEAFF. CDR3 in DNA: TGTGCCAGTAGCATGATGGACGGTAACACTGAAGCTTTCTTT.

This chain uses TRBV6-5 with TRBJ2-7; maybe TRBD2 (7 bases). The germline V gene has CDR1 MNHEY and CDR2 SVGAGI. The CDR3 consists of 15 residues. The V end lost 6 bases, the J end lost 6 bases, and 21 bases lay between the germline ends. In nucleotides, the CDR3 is TGTGCCAGCAGCACTCGGGGAGGGGGGACGGCCGAGCAGTACTTC. Protein: CASSTRGGGTAEQYF.

This chain links TRBV6-1 with TRBJ2-6, with 8 bases matching TRBD1. The CDR3 extends over 15 amino acids. The V gene's germline CDR1 is MNHNS and CDR2 SASEGT. Germline trimming cut 5 bases from V and 1 base from J; bases unmatched to any gene: 1. The DNA of the CDR3 is TGTGCCAGCAGTTGGACAGGGTCTGGGGCCAACGTCCTGACTTTC. It specifies CASSWTGSGANVLTF.

The V call is TRBV11-1, the J call TRBJ1-1; the D gene is possibly TRBD1 (5 bases). Germline-derived CDR1 and CDR2 are SGHAT and FQDESV (reference sequence). The CDR3 runs to 13 residues. The ends were cut back, 3 bases at V and 1 base at J, with 6 bases in the middle. CDR3 sequence reads: CASSFQGNTEAFF. The CDR3 region has the DNA TGTGCCAGCAGCTTTCAGGGGAACACTGAAGCTTTCTTT.

This chain links TRBV7-8 with TRBJ2-7; 10 nucleotides align to TRBD1. From germline, CDR1 is SGHVS and CDR2 FQNEAQ. V trimming: 1 base; J trimming: 6 bases; junction bases outside the gene matches: 6. This CDR3 contains 15 residues. The chain's CDR3 is CASSLVGTGDGEQYF. The DNA of the CDR3 is TGTGCCAGCAGCTTAGTGGGGACAGGGGATGGCGAGCAGTACTTC. Complete variable domain (other parts from reference TRBV7-8 and TRBJ2-7): GAGVSQSPRYKVAKRGQDVALRCDPISGHVSLFWYQQALGQGPEFLTYFQNEAQLDKSGLPSDRFFAERPEGSVSTLKIQRTQQEDSAVYLCASSLVGTGDGEQYFGPGTRLTVT.

V usage is TRBV9 and J usage is TRBJ1-6; 7 nucleotides agree with TRBD1. V lost 5 bases and J lost 16; bases outside the gene matches: 9. Germline CDR1 and CDR2: SGDLS and YYNGEE. The CDR3 covers 12 residues. In nucleotides, the CDR3 is TGTGCCAGCAGAGGAGGGGGACAGAGGCTCCACTTT. Protein product: CASRGGGQRLHF.

This clone was picked up one time. The rearrangement links TRBV27 to TRBJ2-7, with 10 positions matching TRBD1. This CDR3 region has 16 residues. CDR1 and CDR2 from the germline V gene are MNHEY and SMNVEV (reference sequence). Trimming at V came to 5 bases and at J to 9 bases, leaving 16 bases not matched to a gene. For the CDR3, the DNA is TGTGCCAGCAGTAAAGGGGGGACAGGGGCCCTCCTGGGGCAGTACTTC. Translation: CASSKGGTGALLGQYF.

This clone has just one count. The gene calls are TRBV4-2 and TRBJ2-1; D perhaps matches TRBD2 (5 bases). Trimming left V 0 bases short and J 6 bases short, with 15 bases between. The CDR3 loop spans 16 amino acids. Looked up from germline, CDR1 is LGHNA and CDR2 is YNFKEQ. DNA of the CDR3: TGTGCCAGCAGCCAAGAACCGGGCCTAGCCGCCAATGAGCAGTTCTTC. This translates into CASSQEPGLAANEQFF.

The J gene is TRBJ2-7, the V gene TRBV2; 8 positions agree with TRBD2. The CDR3 runs 15 residues. Germline CDR1 and CDR2: SNHLY and FYNNEI. Trimming took 3 bases from V and 1 from J; bases not matched to a gene: 5. The CDR3 DNA sequence: TGTGCCAGCAGTGACTTACTAGCGGTTTCCTACGAGCAGTACTTC. Protein: CASSDLLAVSYEQYF.

The chain uses TRBV7-8 and TRBJ2-1, with 13 bases lining up with TRBD2. V was clipped by 7 bases and J by 2 bases; unmatched bases: 5. Germline lookup yields CDR1 SGHVS and CDR2 FQNEAQ. The CDR3 totals 16 residues. Here the CDR3 reads CASTELAGGPYNEQFF. The CDR3 region has the DNA TGTGCCAGCACCGAACTAGCGGGAGGGCCCTACAATGAGCAGTTCTTC.

This chain links TRBV6-1 with TRBJ2-5, with 15 bases identical to TRBD2. There are 12 residues in the CDR3. CDR1 MNHNS and CDR2 SASEGT come from the germline V gene. The trim removed 8 bases at V and 13 bases at J, leaving 5 bases unmatched. This CDR3 is CASGLAGGLRYF. Written as DNA, the CDR3 is TGTGCCAGCGGACTAGCGGGGGGGCTCCGGTACTTC.